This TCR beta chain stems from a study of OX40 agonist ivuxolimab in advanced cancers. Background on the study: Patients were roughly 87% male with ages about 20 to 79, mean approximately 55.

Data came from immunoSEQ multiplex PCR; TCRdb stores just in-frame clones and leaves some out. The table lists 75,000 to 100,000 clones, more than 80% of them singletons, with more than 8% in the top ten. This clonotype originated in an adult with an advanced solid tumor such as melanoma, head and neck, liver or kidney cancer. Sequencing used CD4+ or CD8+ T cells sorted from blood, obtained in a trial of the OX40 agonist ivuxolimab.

In nucleotides, the CDR3 is TGCGCCAGCAGTGAGTCCGGGGCAGTGCTCCGAGAGACCCAGTACTTC. It specifies CASSESGAVLRETQYF. This chain uses TRBV10-1 with TRBJ2-5; perhaps D is TRBD1 or TRBD2 (5 bases each). The CDR3 runs to 16 residues. In germline, CDR1 is WNHNN, CDR2 SYGVQD (reference sequence). Trimming shortened V by 0 bases and J by 4 bases, and 15 bases separated the two germline ends.